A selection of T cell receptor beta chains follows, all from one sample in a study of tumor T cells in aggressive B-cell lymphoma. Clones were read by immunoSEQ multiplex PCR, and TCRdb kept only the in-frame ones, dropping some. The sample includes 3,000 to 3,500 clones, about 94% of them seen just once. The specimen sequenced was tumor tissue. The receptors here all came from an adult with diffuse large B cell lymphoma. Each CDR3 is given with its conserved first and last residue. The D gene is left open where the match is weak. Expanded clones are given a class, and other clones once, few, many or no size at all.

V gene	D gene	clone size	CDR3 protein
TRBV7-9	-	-	CASSLATTSDTQYF
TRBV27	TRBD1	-	CASGIKTGGANYGYTF
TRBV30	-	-	CAWSVQRETQYF
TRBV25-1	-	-	CASSESGSEYNQPQHF
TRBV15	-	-	CATSRALEETQYF
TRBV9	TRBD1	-	CASSVQGGFTGELFF
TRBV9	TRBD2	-	CASSPITGRVDTQYF
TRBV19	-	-	CASSIGAGISYEQYF
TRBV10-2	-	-	CASSAAAYEQYF
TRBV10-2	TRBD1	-	CASAVTGFGEAFF
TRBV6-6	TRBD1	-	CASSFEGAHITEAFF
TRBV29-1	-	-	CSVGRGYEQYF
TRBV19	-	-	CASSDGATNEKLLF
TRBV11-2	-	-	CASSLGQGFEQYF
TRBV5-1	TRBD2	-	CASSLIPGGEETQYF
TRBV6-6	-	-	CASSYGARTDTQYF
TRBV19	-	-	CASSAGQTYEQYF
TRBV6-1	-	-	CASSEYPGASEQYF
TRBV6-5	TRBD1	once	CASSYRQGALEQYF
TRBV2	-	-	CASRENSYNEQFF
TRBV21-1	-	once	CASSKDTRRAKNIQYF
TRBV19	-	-	CASSIGLANTQYF
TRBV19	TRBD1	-	CASSTSTGGLRRVKAQYF
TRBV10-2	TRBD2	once	CASSQQLAVVTGELFF
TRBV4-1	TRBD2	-	CASSVLAETYEQYF
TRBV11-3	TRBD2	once	CASSSRRSAGGPDTQYF
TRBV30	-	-	CAWRTTVGYTF
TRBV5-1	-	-	CASSLPGSGQETQYF
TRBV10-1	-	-	CASGTHRGNEQFF
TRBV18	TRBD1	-	CASSPILGQGYAEAFF
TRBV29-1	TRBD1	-	CSVETQGALYGYTF
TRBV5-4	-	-	CASSLYQGSDEQYF
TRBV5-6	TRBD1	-	CASRRTGGNAGANVLTF
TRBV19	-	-	CASKREIGDTQYF
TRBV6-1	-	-	CASSERDTANYGYTF
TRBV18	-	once	CASSSTEEGVGFF
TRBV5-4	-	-	CASSSTGTVEDTQYF
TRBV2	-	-	CASSEFIGGAAFGYTF
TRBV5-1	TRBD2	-	CASSPGLAGDTGELFF
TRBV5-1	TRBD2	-	CASSFLAGQETQYF
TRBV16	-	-	CASSQSSFVSGYTF
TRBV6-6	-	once	CASGGDPLYGYTF
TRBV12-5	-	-	CASGAGQQETQYF
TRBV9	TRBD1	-	CASSARTGQETQYF
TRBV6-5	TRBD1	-	CASSLGQARTDTQYF
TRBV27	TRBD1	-	CASSLGRTGHGYTF
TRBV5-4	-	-	CASSLDGGNYGYTF
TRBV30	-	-	CAWRFSLGGENQNYGYTF
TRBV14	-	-	CASSLMDNGYTF
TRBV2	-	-	CASSPDSGGYTF
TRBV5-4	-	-	CASSSRPRGTDTQYF
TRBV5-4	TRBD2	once	CASSPGTSFYNEQFF
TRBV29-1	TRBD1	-	CSVTRGQGVAKNIQYF
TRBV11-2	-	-	CASSLTTTSTDTQYF